Included here is one TCR beta chain sequence, with context. It has no known antigen specificity. The input lacks base qualities; no much larger clone sits a single base away. In this study, focal radiation therapy paired with CTLA-4 blockade (ipilimumab) was tested in patients who had chemo-refractory metastatic non-small-cell lung cancer. The entry originates in a study of radiotherapy plus CTLA-4 blockade in lung cancer (dated by TCRdb to the late 2010s). Background for the entire study: Objective responses were observed in approximately 17% of enrolled patients, and disease control was achieved in around 30%.

Libraries were constructed by the immunoSEQ multiplex PCR assay. TCRdb provides this immuneACCESS table in a form limited to in-frame rearrangements. Some clones are lacking; in checked studies, under half of them reflect an unresolved V gene, and why the rest are absent is not known. This sample lists over 100,000 clones; around 89% were detected once. Roughly 7% of the sample rests with the top ten. Results and caveats for the whole study, not just this receptor: Early dynamic changes in blood T cell clones, together with increased serum interferon-beta after radiation, were reported as the strongest predictors of response. After treatment with radiotherapy and ipilimumab, TCR clones that came from tumors expanded in the peripheral blood.

This sequence was found in a human donor with non-small cell lung cancer that progressed on radiotherapy plus ipilimumab. The sample here was peripheral blood, taken from a patient treated with radiotherapy plus ipilimumab.

The DNA sequence is TGCGCCAGCAGCCAAAGCGGGGGGTACCAAGAGACCCAGTACTTC. Its protein product is CASSQSGGYQETQYF. Recombination connected TRBV4-1 to TRBJ2-5, and TRBD2 matches 9 of the central bases. From V the trimming removes 2 bases and from J it removes 0 bases, while the gene matches leave 1 base of the junction unaccounted for. Taken from the germline V gene, the CDR1 and CDR2 loops are MGHRA and YSYEKL. The CDR3 runs 15 amino acids, cysteine and phenylalanine included. Only the CDR3 DNA is retained, 45 bases long and in frame from the first base.